Below are 20 T cell receptor beta chains sequenced from a single sample in a study of Ad26.COV2.S vaccination and SARS-CoV-2 variants. Libraries were prepared by immunoSEQ multiplex PCR; TCRdb keeps only in-frame clonotypes and omits some of them. The table records about 680,000 clones, more than 80% of them present only once. Treatment: about 20 received Ad26.COV2.S at low or high dose, single or two shots; roughly five received placebo; per-sample allocation not given. It was on day 63 after the first vaccine or placebo injection that samples were taken. Sequenced here: peripheral blood, sampled in a trial of Ad26.COV2.S vaccine versus placebo. Receptor source: a person aged 18-65 years who received the Ad26.COV2.S COVID-19 vaccine or a placebo.

The chain recombines TRBV6-2 or TRBV6-3 with TRBJ2-5, with 11 bases lining up with TRBD2. The junction had 11 bases not matched to a gene; V was cut back by 6 bases and J by 5 bases. The CDR3 spans 16 residues. Looked up from germline, CDR1 is MNHEY and CDR2 is SVGEGT. Written as DNA, the CDR3 is TGTGCCAGCAGCCTCCTAGCGGGGGGAGTGAGGGAGACCCAGTACTTC. Its translation is CASSLLAGGVRETQYF.

The sample holds one count of this clone. V gene TRBV29-1 combines with J gene TRBJ1-3, with no clear D. The V gene lost 6 bases and the J gene lost 0 bases, with 12 bases spanning the gap. The V gene's germline CDR1 is SQVTM and CDR2 ANQGSEA. The CDR3 runs 14 residues. The CDR3 sequence is CSVRRSSSGNTIYF. CDR3 nucleotide sequence: TGCAGCGTCCGTAGGAGTAGCTCTGGAAACACCATATATTTT.

The chain carries TRBV7-6 and TRBJ2-7; either TRBD1 or TRBD2 may fit D (6 bases each). Germline CDR1 SGHVS, CDR2 FNYEAQ. Between the trimmed V and J ends, which lost 7 bases and 5 bases, there was a span of 18 bases. CDR3 length: 14 residues. The CDR3 DNA reads as TGTGCCAGCAACCCCGGTACCGGGGGCAACGAGCAGTACTTC. Its protein product is CASNPGTGGNEQYF.

This clone was picked up a small number of times. The gene calls are TRBV27 and TRBJ2-5, with 7 bases matching TRBD2. This CDR3 has 16 residues. The germline CDR1 and CDR2 sequences are MNHEY and SMNVEV (reference sequence). J gave up 2 bases and V 2 bases, and 8 bases lay outside the gene matches. The CDR3 nucleotides read TGTGCCAGCAGTTTAAGGAAGCGGGGAATTCAAGAGACCCAGTACTTC. This encodes CASSLRKRGIQETQYF.

The CDR3 DNA is TGTGCCAGCAGCCAGGGACAGGGGGTTGGCTACACCTTC. The encoded protein is CASSQGQGVGYTF. The chain uses TRBV12-3 or TRBV12-4 and TRBJ1-2, with 11 nucleotides matching TRBD1. The length of the CDR3 is 13 residues. V shed 6 bases, J shed 7 bases, and the junction held 4 bases outside the gene matches.

The rearrangement links TRBV2 to TRBJ2-7; 10 bases match TRBD1. The CDR3 loop spans 13 amino acids. Trimming cost V 5 bases and J 4 bases; bases outside gene matches: 2. Germline assignment: CDR1 SNHLY and CDR2 FYNNEI. As DNA, the CDR3 is TGTGCCAGCAGTCTGGACAGGGGGTACGAGCAGTACTTC. This codes for CASSLDRGYEQYF.

J is TRBJ2-2 and V is TRBV11-2; unclear D gene. The CDR3 spans 13 residues. From germline, CDR1 is SGHAT and CDR2 FQNNGV. The germline V and J ends were trimmed by 2 bases and 6 bases, with 7 bases remaining between them. The CDR3, as DNA: TGTGCCAGCAGCTTAACGCGGCCCGGGGAGCTGTTTTTT. It translates to CASSLTRPGELFF.

V and J are TRBV29-1 and TRBJ2-3; D is perhaps TRBD2 (6 bases). The CDR3 runs 15 residues. Per the germline V gene, CDR1 is SQVTM and CDR2 is ANQGSEA. The ends were cut back, 6 bases at V and 0 bases at J, with 16 bases in the middle. CDR3 in DNA: TGCAGCGTAGGCTTAGCGGTGTCTAGCACAGATACGCAGTATTTT. It translates to CSVGLAVSSTDTQYF.

This clone was observed a single time. J is TRBJ1-6 and V is TRBV11-2, with a possible D match to TRBD1 (5 bases). The CDR3 is 15 amino acids. Germline lookup yields CDR1 SGHAT and CDR2 FQNNGV. Trimming left V 4 bases short and J 7 bases short, with 14 bases between. The CDR3 DNA is TGTGCCAGCAGCTCAACCTACCAGGGAAATTCACCCCTCCACTTT. It encodes CASSSTYQGNSPLHF.

The chain carries TRBV6-5 and TRBJ2-7; possibly TRBD1 for D (6 bases). Trimming removed 6 bases from V and 3 bases from J, with 12 bases in between. The CDR3 is 13 amino acids. Per the germline V gene, CDR1 is MNHEY and CDR2 is SVGAGI. DNA of the CDR3: TGTGCCAGCAGCCGGGACATGAACTACGAGCAGTACTTC. Translating it yields CASSRDMNYEQYF.

This chain connects TRBV12-3 or TRBV12-4 to TRBJ2-1; D is undetermined. The length of the CDR3 is 11 residues. V was cut by 3 bases and J by 8 bases, with 5 bases left in between. CDR3 loop: CASSFRDEQFF. CDR3 DNA sequence: TGTGCCAGCAGTTTTAGGGATGAGCAGTTCTTC.

This chain uses TRBV3-1 (or the pseudogene TRBV3-2) with TRBJ1-2; D is undetermined. V was shortened by 0 bases and J by 2 bases, with 7 bases between the two germline ends. In germline, CDR1 is LGHDT, CDR2 YNNKEL (reference sequence). The CDR3 is 14 residues long. CDR3 in DNA: TGTGCCAGCAGCCAAGATATAAGGAACTATGGCTACACCTTC. Translation: CASSQDIRNYGYTF.

The CDR3 nucleotides are TGTGCCAGTACCCCCTATGAGGGGGTGGGAACCGGGGAGCTGTTTTTT. The encoded protein is CASTPYEGVGTGELFF. The chain combines TRBV19 with TRBJ2-2, with D possibly being TRBD1 (6 bases). Germline-derived CDR1 and CDR2 are LNHDA and SQIVND (reference sequence). The CDR3 is 16 residues long. V was shortened by 7 bases and J by 5 bases, with 20 bases between the two germline ends.

The chain has TRBV7-6 and TRBJ2-2, with 10 bases identical to TRBD2. The V gene's germline CDR1 is SGHVS and CDR2 FNYEAQ. CDR3 size: 20 residues. The V and J ends lost 3 bases and 1 base, in that order; junction bases with no gene match: 14. The CDR3 reads CASSFRGPLAGARNTGELFF. CDR3 DNA: TGTGCCAGCAGCTTTAGGGGGCCCCTAGCGGGGGCCAGGAACACCGGGGAGCTGTTTTTT.

J is TRBJ1-1 and V is TRBV6-5, with a possible D match to TRBD1 (5 bases). V lost 6 bases, J lost 10 bases, and 15 bases lay in between. Germline assignment: CDR1 MNHEY and CDR2 SVGAGI. The CDR3 runs to 12 residues. CDR3 in amino acids: CASSRGPSRAFF. For the CDR3, the DNA is TGTGCCAGCAGCCGGGGACCAAGTAGAGCTTTCTTT.

The genes are TRBV19 and TRBJ1-5, with TRBD1 as a possible D gene (5 bases). V was clipped by 6 bases and J by 2 bases, with 23 bases between them. The germline gives CDR1 LNHDA, CDR2 SQIVND (reference sequence). This CDR3 region has 18 residues. The CDR3 spells CASSPKGSTITRNQPQHF. The DNA of the CDR3 is TGTGCCAGTAGCCCAAAGGGGTCGACTATTACACGCAATCAGCCCCAGCATTTT.

The chain recombines TRBV7-2 with TRBJ1-6; tentatively, D is TRBD1 (6 bases). Germline V gives CDR1 SGHTA, CDR2 FQGNSA. The CDR3 is 14 amino acids. Trimming left V 2 bases short and J 10 bases short, with 12 bases between. CDR3 protein: CASSLLGTRSPLHF. CDR3 DNA: TGTGCCAGCAGCTTACTAGGGACAAGATCACCCCTCCACTTT.

J is TRBJ1-1 and V is TRBV11-2; no clear D gene. Germline V CDR1 and CDR2: SGHAT, FQNNGV. This CDR3 is 11 amino acids long. Trimming shortened V by 1 base and J by 11 bases, and 8 bases separated the two germline ends. CDR3 sequence reads: CASSLGRGAFF. The CDR3 DNA reads TGTGCCAGCAGCTTAGGGAGAGGGGCTTTCTTT.

The chain uses TRBV6-6 and TRBJ2-2, with 8 positions matching TRBD2. CDR3 size: 18 residues. CDR1 is MNHNY and CDR2 is SVGAGI in the germline V gene (reference sequence). V trimming: 6 bases; J trimming: 5 bases; junction bases outside the gene matches: 17. The CDR3 loop reads CASSRPGGGGKATGELFF. DNA of the CDR3: TGTGCCAGCAGCCGACCCGGAGGCGGGGGGAAGGCGACCGGGGAGCTGTTTTTT.

This clone was picked up a small number of times. The chain recombines TRBV2 with TRBJ1-5; D is undetermined. Trimming cost V 4 bases and J 0 bases, with 10 bases left between them. This CDR3 is built from 15 residues. Germline V gene data show CDR1 as SNHLY and CDR2 as FYNNEI. CDR3 amino acids: CASSGAVDSNQPQHF. The CDR3 coding sequence is TGTGCCAGCAGTGGGGCGGTTGATAGCAATCAGCCCCAGCATTTT.